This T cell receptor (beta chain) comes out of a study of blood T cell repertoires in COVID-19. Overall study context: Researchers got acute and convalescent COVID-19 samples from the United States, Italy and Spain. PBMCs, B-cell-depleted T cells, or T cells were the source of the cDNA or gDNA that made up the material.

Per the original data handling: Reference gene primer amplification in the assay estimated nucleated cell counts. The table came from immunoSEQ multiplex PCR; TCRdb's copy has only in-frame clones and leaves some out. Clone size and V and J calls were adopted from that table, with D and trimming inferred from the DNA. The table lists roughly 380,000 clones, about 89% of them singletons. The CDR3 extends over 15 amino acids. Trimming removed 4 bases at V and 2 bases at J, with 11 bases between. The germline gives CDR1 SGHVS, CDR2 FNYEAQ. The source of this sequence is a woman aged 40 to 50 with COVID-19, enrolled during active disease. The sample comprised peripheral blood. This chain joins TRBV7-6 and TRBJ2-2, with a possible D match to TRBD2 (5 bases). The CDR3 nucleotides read TGTGCCAGCAGCTCGGGGATTTTTAACACCGGGGAGCTGTTTTTT. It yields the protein CASSSGIFNTGELFF.